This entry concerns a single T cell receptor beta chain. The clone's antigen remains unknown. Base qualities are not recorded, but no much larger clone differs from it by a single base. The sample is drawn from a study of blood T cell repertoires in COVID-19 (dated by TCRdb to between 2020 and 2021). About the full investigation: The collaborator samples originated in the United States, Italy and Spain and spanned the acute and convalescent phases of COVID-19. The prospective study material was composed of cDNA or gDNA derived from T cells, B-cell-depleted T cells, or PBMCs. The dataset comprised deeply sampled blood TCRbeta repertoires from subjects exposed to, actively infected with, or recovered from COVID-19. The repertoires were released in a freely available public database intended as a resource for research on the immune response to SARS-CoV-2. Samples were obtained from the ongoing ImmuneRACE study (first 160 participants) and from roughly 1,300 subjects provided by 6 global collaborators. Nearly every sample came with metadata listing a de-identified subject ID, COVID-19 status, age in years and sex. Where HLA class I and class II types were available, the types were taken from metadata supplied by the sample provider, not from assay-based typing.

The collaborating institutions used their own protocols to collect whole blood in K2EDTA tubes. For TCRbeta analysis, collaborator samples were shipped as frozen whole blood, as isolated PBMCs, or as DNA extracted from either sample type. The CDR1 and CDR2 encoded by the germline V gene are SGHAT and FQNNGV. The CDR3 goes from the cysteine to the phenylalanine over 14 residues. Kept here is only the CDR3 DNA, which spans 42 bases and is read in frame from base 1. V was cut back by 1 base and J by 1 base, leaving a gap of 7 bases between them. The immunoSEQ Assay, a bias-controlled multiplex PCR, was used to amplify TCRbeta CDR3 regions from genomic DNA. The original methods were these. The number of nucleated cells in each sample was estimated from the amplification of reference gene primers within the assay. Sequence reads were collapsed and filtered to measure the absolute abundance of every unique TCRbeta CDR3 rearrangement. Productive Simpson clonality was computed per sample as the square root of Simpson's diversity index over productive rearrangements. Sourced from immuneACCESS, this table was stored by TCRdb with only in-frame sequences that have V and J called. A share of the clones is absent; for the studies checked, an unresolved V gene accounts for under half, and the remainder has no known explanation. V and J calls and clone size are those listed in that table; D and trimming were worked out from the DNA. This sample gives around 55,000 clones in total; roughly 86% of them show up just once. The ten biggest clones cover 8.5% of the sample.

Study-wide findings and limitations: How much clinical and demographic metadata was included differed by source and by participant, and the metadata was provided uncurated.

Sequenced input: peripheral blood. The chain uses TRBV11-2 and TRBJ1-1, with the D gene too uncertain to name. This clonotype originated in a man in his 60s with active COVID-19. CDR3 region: CASSLVRGNTEAFF. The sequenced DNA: TGTGCCAGCAGCTTAGTTCGGGGGAACACTGAAGCTTTCTTT.